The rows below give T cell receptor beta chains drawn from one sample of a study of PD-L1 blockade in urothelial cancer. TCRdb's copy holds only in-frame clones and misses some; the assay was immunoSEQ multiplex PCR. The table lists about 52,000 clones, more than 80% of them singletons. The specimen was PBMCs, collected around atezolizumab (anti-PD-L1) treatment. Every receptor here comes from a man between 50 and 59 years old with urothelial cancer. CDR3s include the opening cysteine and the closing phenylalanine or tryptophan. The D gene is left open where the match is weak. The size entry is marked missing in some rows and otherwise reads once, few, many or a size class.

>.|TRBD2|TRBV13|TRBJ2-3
CASSSLAGAVTDTQYF
TGTGCCAGCAGCTCCCTAGCGGGGGCTGTCACAGATACGCAGTATTTT
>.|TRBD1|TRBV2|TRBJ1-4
CASTPGQRNEKLFF
TGTGCCAGCACTCCGGGACAGCGTAATGAAAAACTGTTTTTT
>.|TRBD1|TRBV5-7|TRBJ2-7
CASSLGDRESYEQYF
TGTGCCAGCAGCTTGGGGGACAGGGAGTCCTACGAGCAGTACTTC
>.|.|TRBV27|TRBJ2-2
CASSHREGLGAGELFF
TGTGCCAGCAGTCACCGCGAAGGTCTAGGCGCCGGGGAGCTGTTTTTT
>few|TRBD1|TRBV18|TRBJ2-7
CVSSLIDRVAYEQYF
TGTGTCAGCTCACTAATCGACAGGGTCGCCTACGAGCAGTACTTC
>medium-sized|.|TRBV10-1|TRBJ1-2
CASSEQAGYGYTF
TGCGCCAGCAGTGAACAGGCCGGCTATGGCTACACCTTC
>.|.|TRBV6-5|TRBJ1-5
CASSSIQGSNQPQHF
TGTGCCAGCAGTTCCATACAGGGATCCAATCAGCCCCAGCATTTT
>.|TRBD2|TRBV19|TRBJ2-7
CASTYGAGSSREQYF
TGTGCCAGTACCTACGGAGCGGGATCCTCCCGAGAGCAGTACTTC
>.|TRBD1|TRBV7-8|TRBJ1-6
CASSSDRVGLHF
TGTGCCAGCAGCTCCGACAGGGTGGGACTCCACTTT
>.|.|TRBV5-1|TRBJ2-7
CASSGDILVEQYF
TGCGCCAGCAGCGGGGACATACTAGTAGAGCAGTACTTC